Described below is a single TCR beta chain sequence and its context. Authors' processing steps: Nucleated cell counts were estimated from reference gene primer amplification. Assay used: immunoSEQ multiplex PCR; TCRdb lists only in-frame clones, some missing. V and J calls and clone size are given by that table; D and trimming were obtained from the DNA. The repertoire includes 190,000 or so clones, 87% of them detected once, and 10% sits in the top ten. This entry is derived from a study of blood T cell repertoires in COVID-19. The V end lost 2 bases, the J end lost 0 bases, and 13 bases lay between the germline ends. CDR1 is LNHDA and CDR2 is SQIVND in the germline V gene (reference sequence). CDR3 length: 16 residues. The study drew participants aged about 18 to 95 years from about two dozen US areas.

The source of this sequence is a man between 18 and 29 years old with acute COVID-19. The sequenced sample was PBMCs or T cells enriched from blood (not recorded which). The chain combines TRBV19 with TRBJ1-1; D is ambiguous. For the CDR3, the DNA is TGTGCCAGTAGTATAATAAACAGCTACATGAACACTGAAGCTTTCTTT. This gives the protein CASSIINSYMNTEAFF. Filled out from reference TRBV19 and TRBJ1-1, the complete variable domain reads DGGITQSPKYLFRKEGQNVTLSCEQNLNHDAMYWYRQDPGQGLRLIYYSQIVNDFQKGDIAEGYSVSREKKESFPLTVTSAQKNPTAFYLCASSIINSYMNTEAFFGQGTRLTVV.